This paragraph reports one TCR beta chain. The record originates from a study of cytomegalovirus exposure and HLA in healthy donors. PCR primers comprised 60 Vbeta and 13 Jbeta primers. The data were produced by immunoSEQ multiplex PCR, yet TCRdb's version contains in-frame clones alone and is incomplete. The table shows about 110,000 clones, with 75% occurring only once. CDR3 length: 14 residues. Germline CDR1 SNHLY, CDR2 FYNNEI. Trimming removed 8 bases at V and 5 bases at J, with 15 bases between. Sequencing was carried out using PBMCs. The TCR was taken from a man aged 35 to 55 in good health and CMV-seronegative. This sequence joins TRBV2 and TRBJ1-4; D is uncertain. The CDR3 reads CASSPVRINEKLFF. The DNA for the CDR3 is TGTGCCAGCTCACCCGTGCGGATCAATGAAAAACTGTTTTTT.